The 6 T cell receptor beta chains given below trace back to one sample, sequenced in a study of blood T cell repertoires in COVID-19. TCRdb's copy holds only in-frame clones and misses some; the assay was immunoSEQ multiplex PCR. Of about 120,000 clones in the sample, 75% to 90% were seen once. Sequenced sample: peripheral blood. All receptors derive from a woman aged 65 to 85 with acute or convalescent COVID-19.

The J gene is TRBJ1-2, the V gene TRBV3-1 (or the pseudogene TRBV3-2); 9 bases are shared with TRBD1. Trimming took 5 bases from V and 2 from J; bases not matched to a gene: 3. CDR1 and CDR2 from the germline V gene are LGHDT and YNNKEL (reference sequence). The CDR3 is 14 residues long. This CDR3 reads CASSSGTGNYGYTF. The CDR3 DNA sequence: TGTGCCAGCAGCTCCGGGACAGGGAACTATGGCTACACCTTC.

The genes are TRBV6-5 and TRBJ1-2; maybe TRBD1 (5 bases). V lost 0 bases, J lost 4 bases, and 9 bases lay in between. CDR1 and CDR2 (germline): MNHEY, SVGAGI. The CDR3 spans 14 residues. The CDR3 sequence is CASSYSDSSYGYTF. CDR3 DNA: TGTGCCAGCAGTTACTCCGACAGCAGCTATGGCTACACCTTC.

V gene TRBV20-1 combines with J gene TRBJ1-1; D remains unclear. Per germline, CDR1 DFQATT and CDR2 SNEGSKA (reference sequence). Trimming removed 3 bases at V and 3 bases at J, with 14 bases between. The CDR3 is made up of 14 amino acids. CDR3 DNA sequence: TGCAGTGCTAGTCCCCAACTGGTGGACACTGAAGCTTTCTTT. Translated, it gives CSASPQLVDTEAFF.

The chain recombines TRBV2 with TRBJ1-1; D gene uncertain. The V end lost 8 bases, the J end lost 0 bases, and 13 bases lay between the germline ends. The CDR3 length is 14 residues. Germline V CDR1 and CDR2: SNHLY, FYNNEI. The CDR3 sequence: CASFPRFMNTEAFF. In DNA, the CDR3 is TGTGCCAGCTTCCCCAGGTTCATGAACACTGAAGCTTTCTTT.

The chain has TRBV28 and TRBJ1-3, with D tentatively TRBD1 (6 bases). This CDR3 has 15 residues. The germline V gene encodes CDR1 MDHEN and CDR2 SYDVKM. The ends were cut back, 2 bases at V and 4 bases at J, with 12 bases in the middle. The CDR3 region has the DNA TGTGCCAGCAGTTTACAGGACAGAAGCGGAAACACCATATATTTT. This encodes CASSLQDRSGNTIYF.

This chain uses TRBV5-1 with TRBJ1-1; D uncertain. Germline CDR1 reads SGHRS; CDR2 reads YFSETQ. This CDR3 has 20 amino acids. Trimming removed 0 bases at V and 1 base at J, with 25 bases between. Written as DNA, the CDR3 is TGCGCCAGCAGCTTGGGCCCAACTACCCGCCGGGGAAAGACGAACACTGAAGCTTTCTTT. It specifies CASSLGPTTRRGKTNTEAFF.